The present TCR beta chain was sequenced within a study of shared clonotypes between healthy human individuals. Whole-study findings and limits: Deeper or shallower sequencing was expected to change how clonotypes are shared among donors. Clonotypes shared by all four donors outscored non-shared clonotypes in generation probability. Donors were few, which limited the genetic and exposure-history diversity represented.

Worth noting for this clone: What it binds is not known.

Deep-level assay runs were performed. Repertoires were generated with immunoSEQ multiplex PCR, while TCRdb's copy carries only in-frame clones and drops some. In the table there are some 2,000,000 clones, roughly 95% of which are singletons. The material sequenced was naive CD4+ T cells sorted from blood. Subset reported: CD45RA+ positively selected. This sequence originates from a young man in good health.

The CDR3 sequence: CARSLGLAGDPGDTQYF. In DNA form, the CDR3 reads TGTGCCAGAAGCTTGGGACTAGCGGGAGACCCAGGAGATACGCAGTATTTT. J is TRBJ2-3 and V is TRBV5-3; 12 bases line up with TRBD2. TRBV5-3 qualifies as an ORF whose function is uncertain. The CDR3 has 17 amino acids. Germline trimming cut 0 bases from V and 5 bases from J; bases unmatched to any gene: 7.